This T cell receptor (beta chain) came from a study of PD-1 blockade in classical Hodgkin lymphoma (dated by TCRdb to 2020 to 2022). With regard to the full study: Nivolumab dosing was 3 mg/kg intravenously every 2 weeks, continuing until either disease progression or unacceptable toxicity. To define a peripheral blood immune signature of response to PD-1 blockade in classical Hodgkin lymphoma, the study combined TCR beta sequencing with CyTOF.

The sample's time point label, in plain terms: cycle 2 day 1 (C2D1) of nivolumab. Every trial patient had relapsed after autologous stem cell transplantation, and cohorts A, B and C differed in prior brentuximab vedotin exposure. The trial cohort comprised 56 patients with relapsed/refractory classical Hodgkin lymphoma whose best overall responses were complete response, partial response or progressive disease. In the multi-cohort phase II CheckMate 205 trial, trial patients received single-agent nivolumab. An independent review committee assessed best overall response using the 2007 International Working Group response criteria. Trial PBMCs were obtained immediately prior to nivolumab initiation (C1D1) and on therapy at cycle 2 day 1 and cycle 4 day 1. After peripheral blood was drawn into 8 mL Vacutainer Cell Preparation Tubes, PBMCs were isolated by centrifugation and then cryopreserved. In the case of this clone: It lacks a known antigen. No quality values exist for individual bases; no much larger clone is one base distant.

Based on the germline V gene (reference sequence), the CDR1 and CDR2 sequences are MNHEY and SMNVEV. Counted from cysteine to phenylalanine, this CDR3 has 14 amino acids. Only the CDR3 region is kept as DNA, spanning 42 bases read in frame from base 1. Deletion took 5 bases off V and 3 bases off J, with a span of 14 bases between the germline ends. Points the paper makes about the study in general: Baseline TCR diversity was reported to be lower in newly diagnosed patients than in healthy donors and to be lower still in relapsed/refractory patients. Trial patients achieving complete response had baseline diversity similar to newly diagnosed patients, whereas partial responders and progressors had significantly lower diversity. Patients starting nivolumab less than 1 year after ASCT had lower diversity and were excluded from later analyses to avoid confounding by immune reconstitution. The study was limited to a single clinical trial cohort, and causes of repertoire differences, possibly disease activity or prior therapy, remained undefined. A significant rise by C4D1 was seen in CD4+ but not CD8+ TCR diversity (p=0.0027 vs p=0.16), with the rise being most apparent in complete responders (p=0.02).

Genomic DNA was isolated using the Qiagen DNeasy kit from unsorted PBMCs as well as from negatively selected CD4+ and CD8+ fractions. Amplification of TCR beta CDR3 regions was done by immunoSEQ multiplex PCR with primers that anneal to V and J segments. A synthetic immune receptor repertoire was used to minimize amplification bias, and any remaining bias was removed computationally after sequencing. Turning to the authors' computational methods: Custom Python scripts were used to quantify repertoire diversity as the Shannon entropy index. Unsorted, CD4+ and CD8+ repertoires were analyzed separately, except for combined analyses in which CD4+ and CD8+ sequences were merged in silico. A clone counted as expanded when the clone's frequency after treatment rose at least 2-fold relative to C1D1, and clones undetected at baseline were given a pseudocount of 0.5. Clones with 0 or 1 copy at C1D1 were defined as singleton clones, while clones with 2 or more copies were defined as non-singleton clones. Clones expanded in unsorted samples were annotated as CD4+, CD8+ or unknown by matching protein sequences in sorted samples from the same patient. Wilcoxon tests were applied to paired samples to test diversity changes from C1D1 to C4D1. Here the immuneACCESS table is served through TCRdb, limited to in-frame sequences with V and J called. Missing clones are a known gap in these copies; in checked studies unresolved V genes cover under half, and the rest lacks a known reason. V and J calls and clone size are copied from that table; D and trimming were computed from the DNA. The sample table lists over 50,000 clones, around 73% of them with a count of one. Of the sample, more than 13% falls within the top ten clones.

This chain joins TRBV27 to TRBJ2-7; 5 matching bases give a weak D call of TRBD1. The receptor was isolated from a human donor with classical Hodgkin lymphoma. Sample: peripheral blood mononuclear cells (PBMCs), taken before the second cycle of nivolumab. The CDR3 region has the sequence CASSTGLESYEQYF. In nucleotide form, the sequence is TGTGCCAGCAGTACAGGATTGGAAAGCTACGAGCAGTACTTC.